The 20 T cell receptor beta chains below all came from one sample that was sequenced in a study of identical twins. MiXCR, run by TCRdb on the 5' RACE reads, gives a single entry per CDR3 protein. Of a few hundred thousand distinct CDR3 sequences detected, less than 20% appear once; the ten largest clones hold approximately 12%. The specimen sequenced was naive T cells sorted from blood. The receptor source for this set is a man aged 50-59 years in good health.

This clonotype was seen only a few times. This sequence joins TRBV29-1 and TRBJ2-3, with D hard to call. Germline CDR1 is SQVTM and CDR2 is ANQGSEA. This CDR3 has 13 amino acids. V lost 4 bases and J 4 bases, leaving 12 bases between the germline ends. In nucleotides, the CDR3 is TGCAGCGTTGGGGAACGTGCAGCAGATACGCAGTATTTT. Its protein product is CSVGERAADTQYF.

This clonotype has just a few counts. The rearrangement uses TRBV6-1 and TRBJ2-7, with no clear D. CDR1 is MNHNS and CDR2 is SASEGT in the germline V gene. Trimming took 6 bases from V and 5 from J, leaving 11 bases between them. The CDR3 covers 12 residues. The CDR3 region has the DNA TGTGCCAGCAGGGCCAGGAACAACGAGCAGTACTTC. Its protein product is CASRARNNEQYF.

The chain is built from TRBV20-1 and TRBJ2-3; TRBD2 aligns across 12 bases. The CDR3 runs to 14 residues. Trimming at V came to 6 bases and at J to 5 bases, leaving 6 bases not matched to a gene. The V gene's germline CDR1 is DFQATT and CDR2 SNEGSKA (reference sequence). In DNA form, the CDR3 reads TGCAGTGCAAGACTAGCGGGAGTGGGAGATACGCAGTATTTT. Amino acid sequence: CSARLAGVGDTQYF.

This clonotype was seen more than once but under ten times. The rearrangement links TRBV6-2 or TRBV6-3 to TRBJ2-1; 7 bases match TRBD2. The germline V gene has CDR1 MNHEY and CDR2 SVGEGT. The length of the CDR3 is 13 residues. J gave up 10 bases and V 0 bases, and 3 bases lay outside the gene matches. The CDR3 DNA reads TGTGCCAGCAGTTACTCAGCGGGACGGGAGCAGTTCTTC. As protein: CASSYSAGREQFF.

This clonotype was recorded many times. The rearrangement uses TRBV29-1 and TRBJ2-7; 11 positions agree with TRBD2. V was clipped by 0 bases and J by 3 bases; unmatched bases: 4. The CDR3 is 15 amino acids. The germline V gene has CDR1 SQVTM and CDR2 ANQGSEA. For the CDR3, the DNA is TGCAGCGTTGAAGAAGGGACTAGCGGCGACTACGAGCAGTACTTC. Residues: CSVEEGTSGDYEQYF.

This clonotype was recorded at least ten times. This chain links TRBV5-5 with TRBJ1-4, with 8 bases fitting TRBD1. The germline V gene encodes CDR1 SGHKS and CDR2 YYEKEE (reference sequence). Trimming took 1 base from V and 5 from J; bases not matched to a gene: 4. The length of the CDR3 is 15 residues. The CDR3 DNA reads as TGTGCCAGCAGCTTGATAAGGGACAGGAATGAAAAACTGTTTTTT. Residues: CASSLIRDRNEKLFF.

This sequence joins TRBV27 and TRBJ1-1, with 9 bases lining up with TRBD1. The CDR3 spans 13 residues. The V and J ends lost 8 bases and 5 bases, in that order; junction bases with no gene match: 6. Germline CDR1 and CDR2: MNHEY and SMNVEV (reference sequence). Here the CDR3 reads CASWTGVETEAFF. In DNA form, the CDR3 reads TGTGCCAGCTGGACAGGGGTAGAAACTGAAGCTTTCTTT.

This clonotype showed up just a few times. The rearrangement joins TRBV20-1 to TRBJ1-3; the D gene is possibly TRBD1 (5 bases). The CDR3 is 15 amino acids. The V gene's germline CDR1 is DFQATT and CDR2 SNEGSKA (reference sequence). Deletions cut 1 base from V and 5 bases from J, with 15 bases between. This CDR3 is CSARALGTARNTIYF. For the CDR3, the DNA is TGCAGTGCTAGAGCCCTGGGGACGGCAAGAAACACCATATATTTT.

In its sample, this clonotype was seen a few times. The chain links TRBV20-1 to TRBJ2-2, with TRBD2 matching 10 bases. This CDR3 has 15 amino acids. Trimming removed 5 bases from V and 2 bases from J; junction bases left unmatched: 5. The germline V gene has CDR1 DFQATT and CDR2 SNEGSKA (reference sequence). The DNA for the CDR3 is TGCAGTGCTTCGAGCGGGGGGGAAAACACCGGGGAGCTGTTTTTT. This codes for CSASSGGENTGELFF.

This clonotype has at least ten counts. This rearrangement joins TRBV27 to TRBJ2-3; no reliable D call. The germline CDR1 and CDR2 sequences are MNHEY and SMNVEV (reference sequence). Trimming removed 3 bases from V and 7 bases from J, with 8 bases in between. This CDR3 is built from 12 residues. The CDR3 sequence is CASSLVGNTQYF. CDR3 nucleotides: TGTGCCAGCAGTTTGGTTGGGAATACGCAGTATTTT.

This clonotype was observed many times. V and J are TRBV7-2 and TRBJ2-5; D not resolved. The CDR3 has 15 residues. Per germline, CDR1 SGHTA and CDR2 FQGNSA. V lost 2 bases and J lost 1, with 11 bases in between. CDR3 sequence: CASSLRVGIQETQYF. CDR3 nucleotide sequence: TGTGCCAGCAGCTTAAGGGTGGGGATCCAAGAGACCCAGTACTTC.

This clonotype appeared a few times. The genes are TRBV11-1 and TRBJ2-7; D may be TRBD1 (6 bases). Trimming took off 3 bases at V and 9 bases at J, with 15 bases between the two ends. The CDR3 is 13 amino acids. Germline CDR1 is SGHAT and CDR2 is FQDESV (reference sequence). CDR3 sequence reads: CASSFPSGAAQYF. The DNA for the CDR3 is TGTGCCAGCAGCTTCCCGTCAGGGGCGGCGCAGTACTTC.

This clonotype was picked up many times. The chain couples TRBV6-5 to TRBJ2-7, with TRBD1 matching 12 bases. This CDR3 is built from 16 residues. CDR1 is MNHEY and CDR2 is SVGAGI in the germline V gene. J was trimmed by 3 bases and V by 2 bases; bases with no gene match: 5. CDR3 nucleotides: TGTGCCAGCAGTTACAGCGGGACAGGGGGCCTCTACGAGCAGTACTTC. The encoded protein is CASSYSGTGGLYEQYF.

This clonotype was counted ten times or more. The chain joins TRBV29-1 to TRBJ2-1; 7 bases are shared with TRBD2. The V segment lost 1 base and the J segment 7 bases; nucleotides outside the gene matches: 16. CDR3 length: 17 amino acids. The germline V gene has CDR1 SQVTM and CDR2 ANQGSEA. This CDR3 reads CSVEVLVAGVGNNEQFF. In DNA form, the CDR3 reads TGCAGCGTTGAAGTCTTGGTGGCGGGAGTAGGAAATAATGAGCAGTTCTTC.

This chain uses TRBV12-3 or TRBV12-4 with TRBJ2-6; maybe TRBD1 (5 bases). This CDR3 region has 17 residues. Trimming took off 6 bases at V and 2 bases at J, with 17 bases between the two ends. This CDR3 reads CASRKDRLDPGANVLTF. The CDR3 nucleotides are TGTGCCAGCAGAAAAGACAGATTAGACCCTGGGGCCAACGTCCTGACTTTC.

This sequence joins TRBV4-2 and TRBJ2-1, with TRBD1 identical over 8 bases. J was trimmed by 6 bases and V by 2 bases; bases with no gene match: 9. The CDR3 consists of 16 residues. Looked up from germline, CDR1 is LGHNA and CDR2 is YNFKEQ. The CDR3 DNA follows: TGTGCCAGCAGCCAACACGGCCAGGGGGCGGCCAATGAGCAGTTCTTC. Translating gives CASSQHGQGAANEQFF.

The chain has TRBV27 and TRBJ1-6; possibly TRBD1 for D (5 bases). CDR1 is MNHEY, CDR2 SMNVEV, per germline (reference sequence). V lost 5 bases, J lost 9 bases, and 11 bases lay in between. This CDR3 has 13 residues. The CDR3 spells CASSVKGFSPLHF. The CDR3, as DNA: TGTGCCAGCAGTGTAAAGGGGTTTTCACCCCTCCACTTT.

This clonotype was counted a few times. The V call is TRBV7-9, the J call TRBJ2-5; D gene unclear. Germline CDR1 is SEHNR and CDR2 is FQNEAQ (reference sequence). The length of the CDR3 is 15 residues. Trimming took off 5 bases at V and 5 bases at J, with 18 bases between the two ends. CDR3 in DNA: TGTGCCAGCAGCCCACCGGGCCTCGATCCCGAGACCCAGTACTTC. Translated: CASSPPGLDPETQYF.

This clonotype has a handful of counts. V and J are TRBV4-1 and TRBJ2-7, with 8 positions matching TRBD1. This CDR3 comprises 17 residues. Per the germline V gene, CDR1 is MGHRA and CDR2 is YSYEKL. V shed 1 base, J shed 3 bases, and the junction held 11 bases outside the gene matches. The CDR3: CASSQALLQGAFYEQYF. The CDR3 coding sequence is TGCGCCAGCAGCCAAGCCCTTCTTCAGGGGGCGTTCTACGAGCAGTACTTC.

The chain couples TRBV28 to TRBJ2-7; 10 positions agree with TRBD2. The CDR3 runs 15 residues. Losses at the gene ends were 5 bases for V and 5 bases for J; bases not matched to a gene: 9. CDR1 is MDHEN, CDR2 SYDVKM, per germline. The CDR3 bases are TGTGCCAGCAGTACCCCAGCGGGAGGGCTGCACGAGCAGTACTTC. Protein product: CASSTPAGGLHEQYF.